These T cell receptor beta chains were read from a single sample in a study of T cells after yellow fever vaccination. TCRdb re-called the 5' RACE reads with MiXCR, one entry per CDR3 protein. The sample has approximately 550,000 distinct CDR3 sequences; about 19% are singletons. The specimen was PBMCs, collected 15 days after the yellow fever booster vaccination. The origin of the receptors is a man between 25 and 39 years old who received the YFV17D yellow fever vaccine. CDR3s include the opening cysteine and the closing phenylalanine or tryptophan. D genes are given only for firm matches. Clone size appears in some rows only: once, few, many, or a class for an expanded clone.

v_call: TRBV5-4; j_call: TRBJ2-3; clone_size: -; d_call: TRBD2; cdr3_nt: TGTGCCAGCAGCTTTCTAGCGGGAGGAGTGGGAGATACGCAGTATTTT; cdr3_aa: CASSFLAGGVGDTQYF
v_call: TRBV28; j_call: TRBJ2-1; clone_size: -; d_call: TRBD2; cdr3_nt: TGTGCCAGCAGTTTCATAGCGGGAGTAAACAGTGAGCAGTTCTTC; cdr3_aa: CASSFIAGVNSEQFF
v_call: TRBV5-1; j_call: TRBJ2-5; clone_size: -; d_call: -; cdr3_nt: TGCGCCAGCGGAACCTTATCAGGAGAGACCCAGTACTTC; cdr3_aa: CASGTLSGETQYF
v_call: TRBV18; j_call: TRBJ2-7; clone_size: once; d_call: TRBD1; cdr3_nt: TGTGCCAGCTCCGCCGGGACAGAGCCCTACGAGCAGTACTTC; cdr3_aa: CASSAGTEPYEQYF
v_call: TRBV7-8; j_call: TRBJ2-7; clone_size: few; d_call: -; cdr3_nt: TGTGCCAGCAGCTTATCTGGGGGAATCGAGCAGTACTTC; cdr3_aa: CASSLSGGIEQYF
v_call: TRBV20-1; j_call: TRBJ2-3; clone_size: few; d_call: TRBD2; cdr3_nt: TGCAGTGCTAGAGATGGAGCGGGGTTAGATACGCAGTATTTT; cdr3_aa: CSARDGAGLDTQYF
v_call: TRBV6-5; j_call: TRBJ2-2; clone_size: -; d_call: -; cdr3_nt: TGTGCCAGCAGTTACCGGGCCGGGAACACCGGGGAGCTGTTTTTT; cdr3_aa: CASSYRAGNTGELFF
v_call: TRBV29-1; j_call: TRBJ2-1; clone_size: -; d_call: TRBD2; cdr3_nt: TGCAGCGTATACAGCGGGGCCAACAATGAGCAGTTCTTC; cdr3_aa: CSVYSGANNEQFF
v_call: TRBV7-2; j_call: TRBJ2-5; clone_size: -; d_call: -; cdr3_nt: TGTGCCAGCAATCCATCGGGTGGCGGAATCGGAGAGACCCAGTACTTC; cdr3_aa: CASNPSGGGIGETQYF
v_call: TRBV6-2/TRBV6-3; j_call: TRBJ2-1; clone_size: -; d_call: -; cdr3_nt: TGTGCCAGCAGCCGGGTCCAAAATGAGCAGTTCTTC; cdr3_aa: CASSRVQNEQFF
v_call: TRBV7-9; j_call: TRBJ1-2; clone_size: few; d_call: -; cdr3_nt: TGTGCCAGCAGCTTTAGTGAAGCGAATGGCTACACCTTC; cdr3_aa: CASSFSEANGYTF
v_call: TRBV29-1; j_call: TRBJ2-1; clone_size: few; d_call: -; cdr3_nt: TGCAGCGTTGGAGTTGAGCAGTTCTTC; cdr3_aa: CSVGVEQFF
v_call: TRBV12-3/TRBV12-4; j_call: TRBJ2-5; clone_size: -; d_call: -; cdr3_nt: TGTGCCAGCAGTTTACGCCCAGGGACCCCGCCGCACTTC; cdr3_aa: CASSLRPGTPPHF
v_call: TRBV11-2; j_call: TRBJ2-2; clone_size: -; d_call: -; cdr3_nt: TGTGCCAGCAGCTTAATGGCTCCCACCGGGACGACTACCGGGGAGCTGTTTTTT; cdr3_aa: CASSLMAPTGTTTGELFF
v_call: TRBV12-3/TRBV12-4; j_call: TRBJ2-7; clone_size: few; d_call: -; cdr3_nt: TGTGCCAGCAGCAATCTAAATTTAGACGAGCAGTACTTC; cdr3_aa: CASSNLNLDEQYF
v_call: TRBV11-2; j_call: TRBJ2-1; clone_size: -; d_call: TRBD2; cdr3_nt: TGTGCCAGCAGCCGGGGGACTAGCAACTACAATGAGCAGTTCTTC; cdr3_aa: CASSRGTSNYNEQFF
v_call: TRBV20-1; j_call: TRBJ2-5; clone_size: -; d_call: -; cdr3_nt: TGCAGTGCCATTCCGGGGCCCCAAGAGACCCAGTACTTC; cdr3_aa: CSAIPGPQETQYF
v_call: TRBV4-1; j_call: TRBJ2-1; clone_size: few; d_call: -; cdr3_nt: TGCGCCAGCAGCCAAGGGGGGTACTACAATGAGCAGTTCTTC; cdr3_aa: CASSQGGYYNEQFF
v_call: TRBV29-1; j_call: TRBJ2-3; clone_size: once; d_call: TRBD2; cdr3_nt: TGCAGCGTTGCCGGGACTAGCGGGAGGCCAGATACGCAGTATTTT; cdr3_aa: CSVAGTSGRPDTQYF
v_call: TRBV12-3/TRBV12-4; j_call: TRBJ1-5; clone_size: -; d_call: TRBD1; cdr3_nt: TGTGCCAGCAGTACCGGGACAGGGGGTCAGCCCCAGCATTTT; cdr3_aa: CASSTGTGGQPQHF
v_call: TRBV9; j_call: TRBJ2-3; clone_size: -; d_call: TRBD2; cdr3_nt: TGTGCCAGCAGCGTAAGTCAAGCGGGAGATGGCACAGATACGCAGTATTTT; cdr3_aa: CASSVSQAGDGTDTQYF
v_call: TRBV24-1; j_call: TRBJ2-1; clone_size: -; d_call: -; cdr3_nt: TGTGCCACCTCCCCCCATCTAGCGAAATCCTACAATGAGCAGTTCTTC; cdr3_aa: CATSPHLAKSYNEQFF